Sequencing of this TCR beta chain was carried out in a study of cytomegalovirus exposure and HLA in healthy donors. Study-level background: The roughly 670 first-cohort repertoires shared a platform with the 100 to 150 validation repertoires, as reported in a later analysis. Overall study findings and caveats: Most TCR sequences were rare, but some public TCRs occurred in many donors. Researchers catalogued some 160 TCR beta chains as cytomegalovirus-associated. The finding came from a later analysis; first-cohort TCR clusters tended to co-occur in the 95 to 150 validation repertoires.

Here immunoSEQ multiplex PCR was the method, and the copy in TCRdb shows in-frame clones only, minus some. Of 150,000 to 250,000 clones listed, 80% to 90% are singletons. Of note for this clone: The antigen is undetermined.

The CDR3 runs 16 residues. V lost 2 bases, J lost 2 bases, and 10 bases lay in between. Germline CDR1 is MNHNS and CDR2 is SASEGT. This sequence originates from a woman aged 25 to 39 in good health and CMV-seronegative. The V gene is TRBV6-1, the J gene TRBJ2-6; D is undetermined. The sample was PBMCs. CDR3 loop: CASSEQWLPGANVLTF. CDR3 bases: TGTGCCAGCAGTGAACAGTGGCTCCCTGGGGCCAACGTCCTGACTTTC.